The TCR beta chain described here comes from a study of CD8 T cells in Susac syndrome. Whole-study findings and limits: A relatively small number of individuals underwent TCR sequencing and HLA analysis.

J was trimmed by 15 bases and V by 6 bases; bases with no gene match: 6. Germline assignment: CDR1 MNHEY and CDR2 SVGAGI. The CDR3 loop spans 11 amino acids. The multiple sclerosis controls were treatment-naive patients, and their relapsing-remitting disease was stable or active. Negative isolation yielded CD8+ and CD4+ T cells; FACS enriched TEMRA cells. Reverse transcription of about 0.45 to 1 ug RNA was carried out with random hexamers. Amplification of TCR beta CDR3 by immunoSEQ multiplex PCR spanned 54 Vbeta and 13 Jbeta. A single record per CDR3 protein comes from TCRdb applying MiXCR to the immunoSEQ multiplex PCR reads. The repertoire holds a few hundred thousand distinct CDR3 sequences, with 92% as singletons. Worth noting for this clonotype: The target antigen is unknown.

This clonotype was sampled from a human donor with multiple sclerosis. The sequencing input was CD4+ T cells from PBMCs. The rearrangement joins TRBV6-5 to TRBJ2-2; 8 nucleotides match TRBD2. The CDR3 loop reads CASSRGGWVFF. The CDR3 DNA follows: TGTGCCAGCAGCCGGGGGGGGTGGGTGTTTTTT.